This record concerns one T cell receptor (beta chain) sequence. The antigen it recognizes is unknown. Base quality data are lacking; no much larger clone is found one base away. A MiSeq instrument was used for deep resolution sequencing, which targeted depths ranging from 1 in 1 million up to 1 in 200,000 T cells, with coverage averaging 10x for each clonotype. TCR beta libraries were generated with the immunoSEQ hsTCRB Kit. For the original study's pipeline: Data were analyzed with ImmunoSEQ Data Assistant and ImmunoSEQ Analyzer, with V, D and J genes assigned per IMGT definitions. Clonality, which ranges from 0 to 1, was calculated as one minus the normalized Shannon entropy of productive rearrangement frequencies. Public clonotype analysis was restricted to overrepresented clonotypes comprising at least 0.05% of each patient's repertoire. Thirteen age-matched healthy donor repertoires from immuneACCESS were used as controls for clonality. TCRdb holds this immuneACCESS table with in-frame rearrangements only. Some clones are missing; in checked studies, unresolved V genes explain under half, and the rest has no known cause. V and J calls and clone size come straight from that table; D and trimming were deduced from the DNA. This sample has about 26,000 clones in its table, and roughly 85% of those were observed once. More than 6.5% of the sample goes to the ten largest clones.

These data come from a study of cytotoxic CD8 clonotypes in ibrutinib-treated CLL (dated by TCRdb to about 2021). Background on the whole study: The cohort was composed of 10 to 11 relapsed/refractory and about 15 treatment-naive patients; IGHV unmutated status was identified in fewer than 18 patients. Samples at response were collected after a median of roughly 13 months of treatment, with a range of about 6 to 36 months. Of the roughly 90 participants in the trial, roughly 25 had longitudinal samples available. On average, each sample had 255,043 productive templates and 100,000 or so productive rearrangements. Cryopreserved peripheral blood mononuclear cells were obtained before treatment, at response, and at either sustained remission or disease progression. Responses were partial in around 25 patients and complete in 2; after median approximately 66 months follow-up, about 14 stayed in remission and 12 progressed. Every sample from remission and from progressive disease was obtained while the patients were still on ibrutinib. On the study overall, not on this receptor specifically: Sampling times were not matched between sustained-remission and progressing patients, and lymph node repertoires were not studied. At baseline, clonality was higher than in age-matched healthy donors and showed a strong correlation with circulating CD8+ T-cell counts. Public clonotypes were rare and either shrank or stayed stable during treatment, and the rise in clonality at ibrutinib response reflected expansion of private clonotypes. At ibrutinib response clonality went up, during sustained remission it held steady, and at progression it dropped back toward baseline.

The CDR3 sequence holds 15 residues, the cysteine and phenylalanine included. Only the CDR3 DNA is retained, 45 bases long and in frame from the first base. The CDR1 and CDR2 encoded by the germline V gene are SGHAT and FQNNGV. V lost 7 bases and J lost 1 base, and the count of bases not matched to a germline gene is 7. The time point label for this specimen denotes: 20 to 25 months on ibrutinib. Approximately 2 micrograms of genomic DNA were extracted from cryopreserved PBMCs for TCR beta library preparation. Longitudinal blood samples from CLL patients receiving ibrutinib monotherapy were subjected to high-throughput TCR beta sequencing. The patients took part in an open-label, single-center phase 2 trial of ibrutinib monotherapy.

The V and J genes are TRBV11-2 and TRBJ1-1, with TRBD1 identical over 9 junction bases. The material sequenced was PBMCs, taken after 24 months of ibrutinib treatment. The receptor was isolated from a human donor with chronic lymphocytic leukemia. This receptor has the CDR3 CASTRDRASNTEAFF. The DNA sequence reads TGTGCCAGCACCCGGGACAGGGCCTCGAACACTGAAGCTTTCTTT.